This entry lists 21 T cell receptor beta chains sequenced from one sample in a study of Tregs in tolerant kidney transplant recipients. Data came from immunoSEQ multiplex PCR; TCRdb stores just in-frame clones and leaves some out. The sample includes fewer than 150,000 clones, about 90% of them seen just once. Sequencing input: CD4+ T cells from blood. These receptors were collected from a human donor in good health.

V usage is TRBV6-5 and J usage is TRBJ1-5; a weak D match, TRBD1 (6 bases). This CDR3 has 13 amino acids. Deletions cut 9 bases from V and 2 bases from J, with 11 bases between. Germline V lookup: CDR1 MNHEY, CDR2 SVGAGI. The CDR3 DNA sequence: TGTGCCAGTGTACAGGGTCGCAATCAGCCCCAGCATTTT. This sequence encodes CASVQGRNQPQHF.

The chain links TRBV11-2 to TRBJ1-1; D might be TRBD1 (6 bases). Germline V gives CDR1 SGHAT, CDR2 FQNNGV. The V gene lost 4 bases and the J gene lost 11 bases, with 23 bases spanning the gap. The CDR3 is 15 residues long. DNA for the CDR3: TGTGCCAGCAGCTCTGGCGGAAGGGGGTGGGTATTGGCTTTCTTT. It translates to CASSSGGRGWVLAFF. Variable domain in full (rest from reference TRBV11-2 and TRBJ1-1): EAGVAQSPRYKIIEKRQSVAFWCNPISGHATLYWYQQILGQGPKLLIQFQNNGVVDDSQLPKDRFSAERLKGVDSTLKIQPAKLEDSAVYLCASSSGGRGWVLAFFGQGTRLTVV.

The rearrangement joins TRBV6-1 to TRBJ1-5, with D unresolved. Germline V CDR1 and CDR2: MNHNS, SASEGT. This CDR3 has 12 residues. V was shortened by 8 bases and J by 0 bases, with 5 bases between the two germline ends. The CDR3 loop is CASGFSNQPQHF. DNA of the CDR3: TGTGCCAGCGGGTTTAGCAATCAGCCCCAGCATTTT.

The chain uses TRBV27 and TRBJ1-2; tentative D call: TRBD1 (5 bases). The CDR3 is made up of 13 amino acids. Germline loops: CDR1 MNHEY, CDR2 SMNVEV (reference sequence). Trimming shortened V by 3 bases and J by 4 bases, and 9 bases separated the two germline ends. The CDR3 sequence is CASSFVGGYGYTF. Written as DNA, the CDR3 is TGTGCCAGCAGTTTCGTGGGGGGCTATGGCTACACCTTC.

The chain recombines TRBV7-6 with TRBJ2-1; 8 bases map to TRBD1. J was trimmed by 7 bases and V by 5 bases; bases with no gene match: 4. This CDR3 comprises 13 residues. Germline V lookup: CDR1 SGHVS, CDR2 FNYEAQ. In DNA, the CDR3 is TGTGCCAGCAGCATAACAGGGGGAAATGAGCAGTTCTTC. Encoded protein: CASSITGGNEQFF.

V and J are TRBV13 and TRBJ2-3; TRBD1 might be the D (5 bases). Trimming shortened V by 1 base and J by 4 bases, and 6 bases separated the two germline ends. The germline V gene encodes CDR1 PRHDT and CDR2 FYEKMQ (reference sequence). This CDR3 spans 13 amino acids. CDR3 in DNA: TGTGCCAGCAGCTTAGTAGGGGCAGATACGCAGTATTTT. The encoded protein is CASSLVGADTQYF.

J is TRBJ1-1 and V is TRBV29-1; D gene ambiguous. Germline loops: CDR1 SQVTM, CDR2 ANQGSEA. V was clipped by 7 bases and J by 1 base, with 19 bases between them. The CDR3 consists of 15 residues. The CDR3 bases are TGCAGCGCAATGGGAAAGGGTACGGGGAACACTGAAGCTTTCTTT. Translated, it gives CSAMGKGTGNTEAFF.

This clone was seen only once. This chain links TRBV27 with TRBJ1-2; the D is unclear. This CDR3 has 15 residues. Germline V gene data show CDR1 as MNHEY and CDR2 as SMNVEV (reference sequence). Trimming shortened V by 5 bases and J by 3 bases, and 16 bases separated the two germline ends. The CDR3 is CASSRVAAFYYGYTF. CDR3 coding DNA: TGTGCCAGCAGTCGAGTCGCAGCATTTTACTATGGCTACACCTTC.

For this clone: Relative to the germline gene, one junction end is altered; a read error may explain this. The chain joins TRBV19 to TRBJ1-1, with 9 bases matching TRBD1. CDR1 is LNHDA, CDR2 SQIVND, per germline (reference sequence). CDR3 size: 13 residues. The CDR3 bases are TGTGCCAGTAGTATCCCCGGGACAGGGTTTGCCCACTTT. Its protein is CASSIPGTGFAHF.

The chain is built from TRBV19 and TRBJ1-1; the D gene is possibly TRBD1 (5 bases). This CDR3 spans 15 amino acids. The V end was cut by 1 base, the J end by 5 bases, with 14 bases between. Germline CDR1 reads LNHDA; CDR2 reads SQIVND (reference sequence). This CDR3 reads CASSIVGGVRTEAFF. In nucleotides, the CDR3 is TGTGCCAGTAGTATAGTCGGAGGGGTAAGGACTGAAGCTTTCTTT. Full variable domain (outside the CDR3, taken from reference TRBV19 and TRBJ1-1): DGGITQSPKYLFRKEGQNVTLSCEQNLNHDAMYWYRQDPGQGLRLIYYSQIVNDFQKGDIAEGYSVSREKKESFPLTVTSAQKNPTAFYLCASSIVGGVRTEAFFGQGTRLTVV.

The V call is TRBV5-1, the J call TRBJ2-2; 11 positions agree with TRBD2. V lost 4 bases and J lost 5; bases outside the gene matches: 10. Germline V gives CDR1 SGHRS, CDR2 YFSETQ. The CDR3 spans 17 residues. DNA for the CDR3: TGCGCCAGCAGCCCGAGATCCTCTAGCGGGAGGACCGGGGAGCTGTTTTTT. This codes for CASSPRSSSGRTGELFF.

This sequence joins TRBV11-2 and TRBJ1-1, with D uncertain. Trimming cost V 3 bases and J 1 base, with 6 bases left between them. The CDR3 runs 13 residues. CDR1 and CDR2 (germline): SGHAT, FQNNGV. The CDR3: CASSFGENTEAFF. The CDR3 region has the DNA TGTGCCAGCAGCTTCGGTGAGAACACTGAAGCTTTCTTT.

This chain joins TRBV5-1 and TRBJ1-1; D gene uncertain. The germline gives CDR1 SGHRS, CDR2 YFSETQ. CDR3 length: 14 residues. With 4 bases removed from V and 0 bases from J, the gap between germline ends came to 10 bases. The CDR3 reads CASSPRPMNTEAFF. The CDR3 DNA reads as TGCGCCAGCAGCCCCAGACCCATGAACACTGAAGCTTTCTTT.

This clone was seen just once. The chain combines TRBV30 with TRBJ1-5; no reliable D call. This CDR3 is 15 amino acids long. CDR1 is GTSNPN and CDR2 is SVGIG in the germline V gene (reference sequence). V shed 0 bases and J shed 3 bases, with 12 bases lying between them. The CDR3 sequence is CAWSVAWILNQPQHF. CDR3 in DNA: TGTGCCTGGAGTGTAGCATGGATACTCAATCAGCCCCAGCATTTT. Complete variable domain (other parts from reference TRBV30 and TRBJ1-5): SQTIHQWPATLVQPVGSPLSLECTVEGTSNPNLYWYRQAAGRGLQLLFYSVGIGQISSEVPQNLSASRPQDRQFILSSKKLLLSDSGFYLCAWSVAWILNQPQHFGDGTRLSIL.

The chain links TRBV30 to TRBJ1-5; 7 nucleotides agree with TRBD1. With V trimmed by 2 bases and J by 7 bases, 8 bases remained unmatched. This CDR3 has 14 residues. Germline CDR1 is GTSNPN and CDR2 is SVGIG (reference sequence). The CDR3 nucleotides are TGTGCCTGGAGTCCATGGACAGGCGCGCAGCCCCAGCATTTT. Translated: CAWSPWTGAQPQHF. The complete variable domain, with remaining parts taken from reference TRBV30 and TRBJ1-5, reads SQTIHQWPATLVQPVGSPLSLECTVEGTSNPNLYWYRQAAGRGLQLLFYSVGIGQISSEVPQNLSASRPQDRQFILSSKKLLLSDSGFYLCAWSPWTGAQPQHFGDGTRLSIL.

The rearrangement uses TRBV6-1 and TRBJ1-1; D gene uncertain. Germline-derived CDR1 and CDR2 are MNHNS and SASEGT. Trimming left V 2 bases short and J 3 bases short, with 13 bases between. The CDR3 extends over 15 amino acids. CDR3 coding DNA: TGTGCCAGCAGTGAACGGCGGGGATGGCACACTGAAGCTTTCTTT. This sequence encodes CASSERRGWHTEAFF.

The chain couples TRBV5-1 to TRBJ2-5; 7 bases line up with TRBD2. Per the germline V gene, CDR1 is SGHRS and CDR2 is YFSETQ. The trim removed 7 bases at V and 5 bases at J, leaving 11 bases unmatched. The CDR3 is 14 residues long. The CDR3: CASYRGGFDETQYF. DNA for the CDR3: TGCGCCAGCTATAGGGGAGGGTTTGACGAGACCCAGTACTTC.

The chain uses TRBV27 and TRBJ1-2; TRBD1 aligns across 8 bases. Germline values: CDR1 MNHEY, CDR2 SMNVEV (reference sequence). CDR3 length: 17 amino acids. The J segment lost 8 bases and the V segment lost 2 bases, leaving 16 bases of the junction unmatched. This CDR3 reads CASSLVLPGQDFNGYTF. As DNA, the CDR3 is TGTGCCAGCAGTTTAGTCCTGCCGGGACAGGATTTTAACGGCTACACCTTC.

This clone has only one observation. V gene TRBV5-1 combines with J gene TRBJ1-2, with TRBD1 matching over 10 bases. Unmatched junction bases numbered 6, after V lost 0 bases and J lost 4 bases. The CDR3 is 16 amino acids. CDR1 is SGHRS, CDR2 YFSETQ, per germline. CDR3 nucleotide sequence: TGCGCCAGCAGCTTGGCCGGGGGACAGGGGACCTATGGCTACACCTTC. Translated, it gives CASSLAGGQGTYGYTF.

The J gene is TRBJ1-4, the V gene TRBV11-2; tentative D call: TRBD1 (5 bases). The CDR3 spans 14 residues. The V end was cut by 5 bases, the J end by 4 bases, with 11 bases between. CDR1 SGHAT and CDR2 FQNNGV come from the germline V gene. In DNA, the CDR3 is TGTGCCAGCAGCGTCAGAGGGGTTAATGAAAAACTGTTTTTT. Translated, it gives CASSVRGVNEKLFF.

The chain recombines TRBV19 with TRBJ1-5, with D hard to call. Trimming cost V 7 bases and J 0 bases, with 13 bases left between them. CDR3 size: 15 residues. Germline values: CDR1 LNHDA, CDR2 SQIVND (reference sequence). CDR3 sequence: CASNGEGNSNQPQHF. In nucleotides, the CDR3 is TGTGCCAGTAACGGTGAGGGTAATAGCAATCAGCCCCAGCATTTT.